This paragraph reports one T cell receptor beta chain. This sample is drawn from a study of blood T cell repertoires in COVID-19. About the study: There were acute and convalescent COVID-19 samples, and they came from the United States, Italy and Spain. T cells, B-cell-depleted T cells, or PBMCs provided the cDNA or gDNA that served as material.

The V gene lost 5 bases and the J gene lost 0 bases, with 13 bases spanning the gap. Germline values: CDR1 KGHDR, CDR2 SFDVKD. The CDR3 runs 16 residues. Original methodology: Estimates of nucleated cell counts were drawn from the amplification of reference gene primers. Data came from immunoSEQ multiplex PCR; TCRdb stores just in-frame clones and leaves some out. D and trimming come from the DNA, and the V and J calls and clone size come from that table. Of roughly 200,000 clones detected, around nine tenths appear once; the ten largest clones hold 6.7%. This receptor was taken from a man between 40 and 49 years old with acute or convalescent COVID-19. The chain combines TRBV24-1 with TRBJ2-1; a weak D match, TRBD1 (5 bases). The sample was peripheral blood. The DNA for the CDR3 is TGTGCCACCAGTGCCCGGACACTCAGCTCCTACAATGAGCAGTTCTTC. Encoded protein: CATSARTLSSYNEQFF.